Detailed here is one T cell receptor beta chain. Its target is unknown. Trimming shortened V by 0 bases and J by 2 bases, and 11 bases separated the two germline ends. The CDR3 extends over 15 amino acids. Germline V CDR1 and CDR2: SGHTS, YDEGEE. The data derive from a study of cytotoxic CD8 clonotypes in ibrutinib-treated CLL. Study-level points and caveats: Rare overall, public clonotypes shrank or held steady under therapy. Rising at ibrutinib response, clonality subsequently fell back toward baseline at progression. Baseline clonality was higher than in age-matched healthy donors and moved in step with circulating CD8+ T-cell counts.

Sequencing was performed with immunoSEQ multiplex PCR; in TCRdb, only in-frame clones are kept and a portion is missing. The repertoire holds about 25,000 clones, with around 69% as singletons. With cryopreserved PBMCs as the source, approximately 2 micrograms of genomic DNA went to TCR beta libraries. The material was PBMCs, obtained at disease progression, from a patient treated with ibrutinib. This TCR came from a human donor with chronic lymphocytic leukemia. This chain uses TRBV5-8 with TRBJ1-2; D remains ambiguous. The CDR3 DNA is TGTGCCAGCAGCTTGGGGGCCTCGGCGAACTATGGCTACACCTTC. Translating gives CASSLGASANYGYTF. Complete variable domain (other parts from reference TRBV5-8 and TRBJ1-2): EAGVTQSPTHLIKTRGQQATLRCSPISGHTSVYWYQQALGLGLQFLLWYDEGEERNRGNFPPRFSGRQFPNYSSELNVNALELEDSALYLCASSLGASANYGYTFGSGTRLTVV.